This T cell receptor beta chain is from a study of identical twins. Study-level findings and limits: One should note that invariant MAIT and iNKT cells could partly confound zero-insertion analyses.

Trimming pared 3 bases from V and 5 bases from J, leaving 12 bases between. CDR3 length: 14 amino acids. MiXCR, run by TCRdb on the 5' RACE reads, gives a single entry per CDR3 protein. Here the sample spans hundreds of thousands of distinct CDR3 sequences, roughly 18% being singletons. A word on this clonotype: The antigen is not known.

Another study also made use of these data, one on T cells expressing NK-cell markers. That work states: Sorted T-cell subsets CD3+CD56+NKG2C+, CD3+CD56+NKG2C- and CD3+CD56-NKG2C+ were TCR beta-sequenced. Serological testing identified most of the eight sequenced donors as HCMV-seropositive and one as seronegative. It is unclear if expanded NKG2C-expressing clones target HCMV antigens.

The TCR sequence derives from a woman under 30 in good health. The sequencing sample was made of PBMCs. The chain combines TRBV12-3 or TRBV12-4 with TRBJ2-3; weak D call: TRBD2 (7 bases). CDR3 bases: TGTGCCAGCAGTTTGGGGGGGGCCCTAGATACGCAGTATTTT. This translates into CASSLGGALDTQYF.